The 25 T cell receptor beta chains presented below share a single source sample, sequenced in a study of shared clonotypes between healthy human individuals. Only in-frame clones appear in the TCRdb table, and some are missing; sequencing was by immunoSEQ multiplex PCR. Counted here are about 2,200,000 clones, around 93% occurring once; the ten biggest clones make up roughly 1.8%. Naive CD8 cells, CD45RO-negative and positively selected for CCR7, excluded terminally differentiated effector memory CD45RA+ cells. Source material: naive CD8+ T cells from PBMCs. Every receptor here comes from a young man in good health. Some clones in this sample may be carry-over from other donors' samples.

The chain couples TRBV7-9 to TRBJ2-5; 9 bases agree with TRBD1. The closer fit of TRBJ2-7 to the DNA end suggests the J call may be wrong. This CDR3 comprises 15 residues. From germline, CDR1 is SEHNR and CDR2 FQNEAQ (reference sequence). The CDR3 is CASRAGQGRSDEQYF. The CDR3 nucleotides read TGTGCCAGCAGAGCGGGACAGGGAAGGTCAGACGAGCAGTACTTC.

The V and J genes are TRBV11-2 and TRBJ2-7; tentative D call: TRBD2 (5 bases). The germline V and J ends were trimmed by 3 bases and 7 bases, with 7 bases remaining between them. The CDR3 is 11 amino acids. The germline CDR1 and CDR2 sequences are SGHAT and FQNNGV. The CDR3 spells CASSFEREQYF. The CDR3 DNA reads TGTGCCAGCAGCTTCGAGCGGGAGCAGTACTTC.

This chain links TRBV7-6 with TRBJ1-1; no clear D. CDR1 is SGHVS and CDR2 is FNYEAQ in the germline V gene. V was cut by 1 base and J by 5 bases, with 8 bases left in between. The CDR3 is 13 amino acids. CDR3 nucleotides: TGTGCCAGCAGCTTAGAGGCAGGAACTGAAGCTTTCTTT. Protein product: CASSLEAGTEAFF.

Points on this clone: In the same sample, other DNA sequences code for this CDR3. The chain recombines TRBV11-2 with TRBJ2-7; D unresolved. V was clipped by 3 bases and J by 0 bases, with 6 bases between them. Germline CDR1 is SGHAT and CDR2 is FQNNGV. This CDR3 spans 13 amino acids. CDR3 coding DNA: TGTGCCAGCAGCTTTCCCCCCTCCTACGAGCAGTACTTC. This encodes CASSFPPSYEQYF.

The chain links TRBV4-3 to TRBJ2-1, with a weak D call TRBD1 (5 bases). Germline V gene data show CDR1 as LGHNA and CDR2 as YSLEER. Between the trimmed V and J ends, which lost 7 bases and 3 bases, there was a span of 13 bases. The length of the CDR3 is 14 residues. Here the CDR3 DNA reads TGCGCCAGCACCCTGACGACAGACTACAATGAGCAGTTCTTC. It is translated as CASTLTTDYNEQFF.

This sequence joins TRBV6-4 and TRBJ2-2; D remains ambiguous. This CDR3 has 13 residues. V lost 7 bases to trimming and J lost 1 base, with 7 bases between them. CDR1 and CDR2 from the germline V gene are MRHNA and SNTAGT. CDR3 in DNA: TGTGCCAGCACGAACGGGAACACCGGGGAGCTGTTTTTT. Translation: CASTNGNTGELFF.

This chain's CDR3 is CASTLDIAGVGDTQYF. In nucleotides, the CDR3 is TGTGCCAGCACCCTCGACATAGCGGGAGTTGGAGATACGCAGTATTTT. This rearrangement joins TRBV7-9 to TRBJ2-3; 9 bases are a match to TRBD2. This CDR3 has 16 amino acids. Germline trimming cut 7 bases from V and 5 bases from J; bases unmatched to any gene: 13. From germline, CDR1 is SEHNR and CDR2 FQNEAQ (reference sequence).

This clone was counted a single time. The V and J genes are TRBV19 and TRBJ2-1; TRBD1 agrees at 7 bases. Germline values: CDR1 LNHDA, CDR2 SQIVND (reference sequence). The J segment lost 0 bases and the V segment lost 7 bases, leaving 9 bases of the junction unmatched. The CDR3 runs 16 residues. The chain's CDR3 is CASNPSQGYSYNEQFF. The CDR3, as DNA: TGTGCCAGTAATCCGTCACAGGGGTACTCCTACAATGAGCAGTTCTTC.

CDR3 DNA: TGTGCCAGCTGCGGGACTAGCGAGTCCTACGAGCAGTACTTC. This encodes CASCGTSESYEQYF. This chain joins TRBV7-8 and TRBJ2-7; 10 positions agree with TRBD2. Germline CDR1 is SGHVS and CDR2 is FQNEAQ. V was pared by 8 bases and J by 1 base, with 5 bases of the junction left unmatched. The CDR3 is made up of 14 amino acids.

With respect to this clone: Other DNA sequences within the sample encode an identical CDR3. The genes are TRBV5-1 and TRBJ2-5; D uncertain. Germline V gives CDR1 SGHRS, CDR2 YFSETQ. The V and J ends lost 1 base and 2 bases respectively, with 9 bases between them. The CDR3 has 14 residues. CDR3 in amino acids: CASSLSGRQETQYF. The CDR3 DNA is TGCGCCAGCAGCTTGTCAGGCAGACAAGAGACCCAGTACTTC.

The gene calls are TRBV10-2 and TRBJ2-1; D might be TRBD1 (6 bases). The CDR3 sequence is 13 residues long. V lost 5 bases and J 6 bases, leaving 11 bases between the germline ends. Looked up from germline, CDR1 is WSHSY and CDR2 is SAAADI. The CDR3 spells CASSLGQTNEQFF. The DNA of the CDR3 is TGCGCCAGCAGTCTGGGACAAACCAATGAGCAGTTCTTC.

V and J are TRBV23-1 and TRBJ1-5; D gene unclear. TRBV23-1 belongs to the ORF category, with a function that is uncertain. This CDR3 is built from 14 residues. The germline V and J ends were trimmed by 0 bases and 6 bases, with 9 bases remaining between them. This chain's CDR3 is CASSQSSVSQPQHF. CDR3 coding DNA: TGCGCCAGCAGTCAATCTTCGGTGAGTCAGCCCCAGCATTTT.

The rearrangement links TRBV6-7 to TRBJ2-1; TRBD2 aligns across 12 bases. TRBV6-7 is reported as an ORF; its role is uncertain. This CDR3 region has 17 residues. Trimming at V came to 2 bases and at J to 7 bases, leaving 9 bases not matched to a gene. CDR3: CASSYPSCTSGRNEQFF. Written as DNA, the CDR3 is TGTGCCAGCAGTTACCCTAGCTGCACTAGCGGGAGGAATGAGCAGTTCTTC.

This clone was counted only a few times. The chain combines TRBV7-8 with TRBJ2-5; D unclear. This CDR3 contains 13 residues. The V gene's germline CDR1 is SGHVS and CDR2 FQNEAQ. Trimming left V 2 bases short and J 2 bases short, with 6 bases between. The CDR3 DNA reads TGTGCCAGCAGCTTAAGGTTTCAAGAGACCCAGTACTTC. This sequence encodes CASSLRFQETQYF.

This chain joins TRBV15 and TRBJ2-5, with 8 bases matching TRBD2. The trim removed 0 bases at V and 5 bases at J, leaving 11 bases unmatched. Germline assignment: CDR1 LNHNV and CDR2 YYDKDF (reference sequence). The CDR3 contains 17 residues. CDR3 sequence reads: CATSRDPTSETWETQYF. DNA of the CDR3: TGTGCCACCAGCAGAGACCCGACTAGCGAGACATGGGAGACCCAGTACTTC. The full variable domain, completed using reference TRBV15 and TRBJ2-5, is DAMVIQNPRYQVTQFGKPVTLSCSQTLNHNVMYWYQQKSSQAPKLLFHYYDKDFNNEADTPDNFQSRRPNTSFCFLDIRSPGLGDTAMYLCATSRDPTSETWETQYFGPGTRLLVL.

This clone was seen a handful of times. This chain connects TRBV6-6 to TRBJ1-1; 8 bases are a match to TRBD1. Germline V lookup: CDR1 MNHNY, CDR2 SVGAGI (reference sequence). CDR3 length: 13 amino acids. Germline trimming cut 4 bases from V and 5 bases from J; bases unmatched to any gene: 3. CDR3 DNA sequence: TGTGCCAGCAGTTGGACAGGGCAGACTGAAGCTTTCTTT. Translating gives CASSWTGQTEAFF.

V usage is TRBV15 and J usage is TRBJ2-7; D possibly corresponds to TRBD2 (7 bases). The CDR3 is 18 amino acids. V lost 3 bases, J lost 2 bases, and 23 bases lay in between. The germline gives CDR1 LNHNV, CDR2 YYDKDF (reference sequence). The DNA for the CDR3 is TGTGCCACCAGCAGTTCTGGCTTGGGGGGGCATTCCACCTACGAGCAGTACTTC. This gives the protein CATSSSGLGGHSTYEQYF.

This clone was seen a handful of times. Other DNA sequences in the sample encode the same CDR3. J is TRBJ1-1 and V is TRBV7-9; the D is unclear. The ends were cut back, 1 base at V and 2 bases at J, with 2 bases in the middle. Germline CDR1 SEHNR, CDR2 FQNEAQ (reference sequence). This CDR3 has 12 residues. The chain's CDR3 is CASSLVNTEAFF. For the CDR3, the DNA is TGTGCCAGCAGCTTAGTCAACACTGAAGCTTTCTTT.

The table lists this clone with a count of one. The sample holds other DNA sequences that translate to the same CDR3. The V gene is TRBV7-9, the J gene TRBJ2-1, with 7 bases aligning to TRBD2. Germline-derived CDR1 and CDR2 are SEHNR and FQNEAQ (reference sequence). The CDR3 is 15 amino acids. V dropped 5 bases and J dropped 0; count of bases not matched to a gene: 4. CDR3 region: CASSPSGSSYNEQFF. The CDR3 DNA is TGTGCCAGCAGCCCTAGCGGCAGCTCCTACAATGAGCAGTTCTTC.

In its sample, this clone was seen once. The chain employs TRBV27 and TRBJ2-7; D not certain. V was trimmed by 0 bases and J by 3 bases, leaving 12 bases between them. The CDR3 has 15 amino acids. The germline gives CDR1 MNHEY, CDR2 SMNVEV (reference sequence). CDR3 DNA sequence: TGTGCCAGCAGTTTATCGATAAAGAGTGTCTACGAGCAGTACTTC. Translating gives CASSLSIKSVYEQYF.

The V call is TRBV27, the J call TRBJ2-1; D possibly corresponds to TRBD1 (5 bases). CDR1 MNHEY and CDR2 SMNVEV come from the germline V gene (reference sequence). V dropped 2 bases and J dropped 4 bases, with 12 bases sitting between them. The CDR3 totals 15 residues. The CDR3 reads CASSLAQGGYNEQFF. The CDR3 region has the DNA TGTGCCAGCAGTTTAGCCCAGGGCGGATACAATGAGCAGTTCTTC.

This rearrangement joins TRBV28 to TRBJ1-1, with TRBD1 identical over 8 bases. CDR3 length: 15 amino acids. Germline V gives CDR1 MDHEN, CDR2 SYDVKM. J was trimmed by 4 bases and V by 7 bases; bases with no gene match: 11. The CDR3 sequence is CASNPRTGKGTEAFF. The CDR3 nucleotides read TGTGCCAGCAACCCTCGGACAGGGAAAGGCACTGAAGCTTTCTTT.

CDR3 nucleotide sequence: TGCGCCAGCAGCTTGTATCTTACAGATACGCAGTATTTT. It encodes CASSLYLTDTQYF. This chain joins TRBV5-1 and TRBJ2-3; D call uncertain. Germline lookup yields CDR1 SGHRS and CDR2 YFSETQ. The CDR3 has 13 amino acids. Trimming took off 1 base at V and 3 bases at J, with 6 bases between the two ends.

The chain has TRBV19 and TRBJ1-1, with TRBD1 identical over 8 bases. With 5 bases clipped from V and 3 bases from J, the junction kept 5 bases outside the gene matches. There are 14 residues in the CDR3. CDR1 is LNHDA, CDR2 SQIVND, per germline (reference sequence). The CDR3 DNA follows: TGTGCCAGTAGTCCGTACAGGGGGGACACTGAAGCTTTCTTT. It translates to CASSPYRGDTEAFF.

This chain joins TRBV27 and TRBJ2-6; TRBD1 matches 9 bases. The CDR3 totals 19 residues. CDR1 is MNHEY, CDR2 SMNVEV, per germline (reference sequence). Trimming took 1 base from V and 0 from J; bases not matched to a gene: 7. CDR3 nucleotides: TGTGCCAGCAGTTTATTCAACAGGGGGCACCCCTCTGGGGCCAACGTCCTGACTTTC. Protein: CASSLFNRGHPSGANVLTF.